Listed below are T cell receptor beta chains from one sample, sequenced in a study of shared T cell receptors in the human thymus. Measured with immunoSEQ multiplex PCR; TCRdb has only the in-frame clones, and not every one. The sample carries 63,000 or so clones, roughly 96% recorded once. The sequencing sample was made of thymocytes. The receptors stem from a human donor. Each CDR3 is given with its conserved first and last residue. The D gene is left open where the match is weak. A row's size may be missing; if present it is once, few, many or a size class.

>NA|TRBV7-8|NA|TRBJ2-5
CASSLEGHSPYQETQYF
TGTGCCAGCAGCTTAGAGGGGCACAGCCCTTACCAAGAGACCCAGTACTTC
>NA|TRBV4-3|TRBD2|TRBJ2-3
CASSQVPIAGITDTQYF
TGCGCCAGCAGCCAAGTGCCTATAGCGGGGATCACAGATACGCAGTATTTT
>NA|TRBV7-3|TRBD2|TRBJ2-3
CASSPSGGPFSTDTQYF
TGTGCCAGCTCCCCCAGCGGGGGGCCCTTTAGCACAGATACGCAGTATTTT
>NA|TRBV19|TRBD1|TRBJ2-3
CASNPGQGASVHGTDTQYF
TGTGCCAGTAATCCGGGACAGGGGGCCTCAGTCCACGGCACAGATACGCAGTATTTT
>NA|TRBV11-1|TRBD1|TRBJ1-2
CASSLGFADRGGYTF
TGTGCCAGCAGCTTAGGCTTTGCAGACAGGGGCGGCTACACCTTC
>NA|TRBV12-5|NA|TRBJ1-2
CASGLGVSSYGYTF
TGTGCTAGTGGTTTGGGGGTTTCGAGCTATGGCTACACCTTC
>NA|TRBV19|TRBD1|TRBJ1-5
CASSHDRGSGNQPQHF
TGTGCCAGTAGCCATGACAGGGGCTCGGGCAATCAGCCCCAGCATTTT
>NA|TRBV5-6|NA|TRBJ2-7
CASSSGPYEQYF
TGTGCCAGCAGCTCGGGGCCTTACGAGCAGTACTTC
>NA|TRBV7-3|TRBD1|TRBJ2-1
CASSSNPVGTGHNEQFF
TGTGCCAGCAGCTCCAATCCGGTGGGGACAGGGCACAATGAGCAGTTCTTC
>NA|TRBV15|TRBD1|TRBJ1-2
CATSRDRQGSDYGYTF
TGTGCCACCAGCAGAGATCGACAGGGGAGCGACTATGGCTACACCTTC
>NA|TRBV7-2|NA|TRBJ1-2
CASSQGRVGGYTF
TGTGCCAGCAGCCAGGGGCGGGTCGGGGGCTACACCTTC
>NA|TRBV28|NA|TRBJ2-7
CASSLRFRHRISYEQYF
TGTGCCAGCAGTTTAAGGTTTCGGCACCGGATCTCCTACGAGCAGTACTTC
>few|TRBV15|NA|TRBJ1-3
CATSSVSSGNTIYF
TGTGCCACCAGCAGCGTAAGCTCTGGAAACACCATATATTTT
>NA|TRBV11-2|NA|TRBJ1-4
CASSLDGRDDEKLFF
TGTGCCAGCAGCTTAGATGGCAGGGATGATGAAAAACTGTTTTTT
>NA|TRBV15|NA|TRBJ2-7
CATSRDWGDPYYEQYF
TGTGCCACCAGCAGAGATTGGGGGGACCCCTACTACGAGCAGTACTTC
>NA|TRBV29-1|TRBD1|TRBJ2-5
CSAAVGQGGETQYF
TGCAGCGCTGCAGTGGGACAGGGCGGAGAGACCCAGTACTTC
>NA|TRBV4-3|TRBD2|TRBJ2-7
CASSQEGLASHEQYF
TGCGCCAGCAGCCAAGAAGGACTAGCATCGCACGAGCAGTACTTC